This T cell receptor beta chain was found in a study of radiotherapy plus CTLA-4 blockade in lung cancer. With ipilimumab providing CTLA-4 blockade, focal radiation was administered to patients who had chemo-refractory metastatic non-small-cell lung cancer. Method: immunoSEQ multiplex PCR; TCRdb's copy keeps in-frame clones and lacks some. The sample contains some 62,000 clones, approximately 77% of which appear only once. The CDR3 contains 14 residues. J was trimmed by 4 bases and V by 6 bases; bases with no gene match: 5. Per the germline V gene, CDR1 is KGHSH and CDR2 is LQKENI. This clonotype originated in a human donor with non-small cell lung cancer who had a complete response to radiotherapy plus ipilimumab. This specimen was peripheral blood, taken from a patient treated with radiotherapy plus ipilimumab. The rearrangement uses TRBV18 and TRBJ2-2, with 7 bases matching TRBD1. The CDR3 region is CASSDRAITGELFF. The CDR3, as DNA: TGTGCCAGCTCCGACAGGGCTATCACCGGGGAGCTGTTTTTT.